Given below is one T cell receptor (beta chain) in context. The sample is drawn from a study of T cell changes during pregnancy in multiple sclerosis. Here immunoSEQ multiplex PCR was the method, and the copy in TCRdb shows in-frame clones only, minus some. The sample carries roughly 65,000 clones, about 90% recorded once. The CDR3 covers 13 residues. V was shortened by 2 bases and J by 5 bases, with 8 bases between the two germline ends. CDR1 is SGHRS and CDR2 is YFSETQ in the germline V gene. This material consisted of peripheral blood, taken in the third trimester of pregnancy. The rearrangement links TRBV5-1 to TRBJ2-1; D is uncertain. The sequence came from a female donor in good health, enrolled as a control in a pregnancy study. CDR3: CASSFTTHNEQFF. CDR3 in DNA: TGCGCCAGCAGCTTTACTACTCACAATGAGCAGTTCTTC.